These T cell receptor beta chains were read from a single sample in a study of shared clonotypes between healthy human individuals. Only in-frame clones appear in the TCRdb table, and some are missing; sequencing was by immunoSEQ multiplex PCR. The sample shows around 2,000,000 clones, more than 85% of them seen only once. The sequenced sample was naive CD8+ T cells from PBMCs. The source is a man between 18 and 29 years old in good health. Some clones in this sample may be carry-over from other donors' samples. Each CDR3 is given with its conserved first and last residue. Each record gives: J gene, V gene, D gene, clone size, CDR3 protein, CDR3 DNA. D genes are given only for firm matches. Expanded clones get a size class; other rows say once, few or many, or leave the size out.

TRBJ2-6,TRBV7-9,NA,NA,CASSFSGRSGANVLTF,TGTGCCAGCAGCTTCTCAGGGAGGTCTGGGGCCAACGTCCTGACTTTC
TRBJ2-2,TRBV7-9,NA,NA,CASSLSPNPAGELFF,TGTGCCAGCAGCTTATCGCCCAACCCAGCCGGGGAGCTGTTTTTT
TRBJ1-3,TRBV7-2,NA,NA,CASSPTGIGNTIYF,TGTGCCAGCAGTCCCACAGGGATCGGAAACACCATATATTTT
TRBJ2-7,TRBV28,TRBD1,NA,CASRPGQGHNEQYF,TGTGCCAGCAGACCGGGACAGGGTCATAACGAGCAGTACTTC
TRBJ2-5,TRBV9,TRBD2,NA,CASSGPLAAGETQYF,TGTGCCAGCAGCGGACCCCTAGCGGCTGGGGAGACCCAGTACTTC
TRBJ2-1,TRBV7-6,NA,NA,CASSLAGEPHNEQFF,TGTGCCAGCAGCTTAGCGGGAGAGCCCCACAATGAGCAGTTCTTC
TRBJ2-1,TRBV6-5,NA,NA,CASSYSPPHYNEQFF,TGTGCCAGCAGTTACTCCCCCCCCCACTACAATGAGCAGTTCTTC
TRBJ2-1,TRBV4-3,TRBD2,NA,CASSQDALGLASNEQFF,TGCGCCAGCAGCCAAGATGCATTGGGACTAGCGTCCAATGAGCAGTTCTTC
TRBJ2-1,TRBV4-2,TRBD2,few,CASSQSSGSIHNEQFF,TGTGCCAGCAGCCAATCTAGCGGGAGTATCCACAATGAGCAGTTCTTC
TRBJ1-1,TRBV7-2,NA,once,CASSLVLDLPEAFF,TGTGCCAGCAGCTTAGTACTGGACCTACCTGAAGCTTTCTTT
TRBJ1-1,TRBV7-8,NA,NA,CASSLAINPEAFF,TGTGCCAGCAGCTTAGCGATAAACCCTGAAGCTTTCTTT
TRBJ2-7,TRBV6-1,TRBD2,NA,CASSAGTSGRGTYEQYF,TGTGCCAGCAGTGCCGGGACTAGCGGGAGAGGGACCTACGAGCAGTACTTC
TRBJ2-1,TRBV6-5,NA,NA,CASRGTKREQFF,TGTGCCAGCAGGGGGACGAAGCGGGAGCAGTTCTTC
TRBJ2-5,TRBV13,TRBD1,NA,CASSLDRGETQYF,TGTGCCAGCAGCCTGGACAGGGGGGAGACCCAGTACTTC
TRBJ1-1,TRBV27,NA,NA,CASSRTEMNTEAFF,TGTGCCAGCAGTCGGACAGAGATGAACACTGAAGCTTTCTTT
TRBJ2-1,TRBV11-2,NA,NA,CASSLSGSSYNEQFF,TGTGCCAGCAGCTTATCGGGCAGCTCCTACAATGAGCAGTTCTTC
TRBJ2-2,TRBV25-1,TRBD1,NA,CASSENTFGTGVTGELFF,TGTGCCAGCAGTGAAAATACCTTCGGGACAGGGGTCACCGGGGAGCTGTTTTTT
TRBJ2-2,TRBV7-9,NA,NA,CASKFEAAGELFF,TGTGCCAGCAAATTCGAGGCTGCCGGGGAGCTGTTTTTT
TRBJ2-3,TRBV11-3,NA,NA,CASSPHSGAPPGTDTQYF,TGTGCCAGCAGCCCTCACTCCGGGGCTCCCCCAGGCACAGATACGCAGTATTTT
TRBJ1-2,TRBV7-9,NA,few,CASSPVELYGYTF,TGTGCCAGCAGCCCGGTCGAACTTTATGGCTACACCTTC
TRBJ1-4,TRBV13,NA,NA,CASQTRTVNEKLFF,TGTGCCAGCCAAACCCGGACGGTGAATGAAAAACTGTTTTTT
TRBJ2-5,TRBV5-1,NA,NA,CASSQPGPQETQYF,TGCGCCAGCAGCCAGCCGGGCCCCCAAGAGACCCAGTACTTC
TRBJ1-1,TRBV7-6,TRBD1,NA,CASSSASGQANTEAFF,TGTGCCAGCAGCTCGGCCTCTGGACAGGCGAACACTGAAGCTTTCTTT
TRBJ2-2,TRBV7-9,NA,NA,CASSLIMNTGELFF,TGTGCCAGCAGCTTAATAATGAACACCGGGGAGCTGTTTTTT
TRBJ1-1,TRBV6-5,TRBD1,NA,CASSAYRTGYTEAFF,TGTGCCAGCAGTGCCTACAGGACAGGGTACACTGAAGCTTTCTTT
TRBJ2-2,TRBV9,NA,NA,CASSIGRELFF,TGTGCCAGCAGTATCGGCCGGGAGCTGTTTTTT
TRBJ2-2,TRBV7-9,NA,NA,CASSLRGLPGELFF,TGTGCCAGCAGCTTACGCGGGCTTCCCGGGGAGCTGTTTTTT
TRBJ2-7,TRBV28,TRBD2,NA,CASSTRGGEQYF,TGTGCCAGCAGTACCCGGGGGGGGGAGCAGTACTTC
TRBJ2-7,TRBV5-6,NA,NA,CASSPGTGAAEQYF,TGTGCCAGCAGTCCCGGGACGGGGGCGGCCGAGCAGTACTTC
TRBJ2-7,TRBV6-5,TRBD1,NA,CASSTTGNEQYF,TGTGCCAGCAGTACGACAGGGAACGAGCAGTACTTC
TRBJ2-1,TRBV7-9,TRBD2,NA,CASSRGLAGYNEQFF,TGTGCCAGCAGCCGGGGACTAGCGGGTTACAATGAGCAGTTCTTC
TRBJ1-5,TRBV25-1,NA,NA,CASSGPGQPQHF,TGTGCCAGCAGTGGCCCGGGGCAGCCCCAGCATTTT
TRBJ1-2,TRBV4-1,TRBD1,few,CASSQDPGQPYGYTF,TGCGCCAGCAGCCAAGATCCGGGACAGCCCTATGGCTACACCTTC
TRBJ1-3,TRBV9,NA,NA,CASSVAKGQPRSGNTIYF,TGTGCCAGCAGCGTAGCTAAGGGCCAGCCCCGCTCTGGAAACACCATATATTTT
TRBJ2-7,TRBV6-1,TRBD2,NA,CASSVRTSGRSSYEQYF,TGTGCCAGCAGTGTGCGGACTAGCGGGAGGAGCTCCTACGAGCAGTACTTC
TRBJ1-3,TRBV9,TRBD1,NA,CASSADRGSGNTIYF,TGTGCCAGCAGCGCTGACAGGGGCTCTGGAAACACCATATATTTT
TRBJ1-1,TRBV2,TRBD1,NA,CASSEGPRGHEAFF,TGTGCCAGCAGTGAAGGTCCCAGGGGGCATGAAGCTTTCTTT
TRBJ2-2,TRBV13,TRBD2,NA,CASGGGTNTGELFF,TGTGCCAGCGGCGGGGGTACCAACACCGGGGAGCTGTTTTTT
TRBJ2-1,TRBV19,NA,NA,CASAYGSYNEQFF,TGTGCCAGTGCTTACGGGTCCTACAATGAGCAGTTCTTC
TRBJ2-7,TRBV6-1,NA,once,CASSGTDSYEQYF,TGTGCCAGCAGCGGGACGGACTCCTACGAGCAGTACTTC
TRBJ2-7,TRBV7-8,NA,NA,CASSLVEAGSYEQYF,TGTGCCAGCAGCTTAGTCGAAGCAGGTTCCTACGAGCAGTACTTC
TRBJ1-5,TRBV19,NA,NA,CASSPEFRHQPQHF,TGTGCCAGCTCCCCAGAGTTCCGGCATCAGCCCCAGCATTTT
TRBJ1-1,TRBV19,TRBD1,NA,CASSTPRTGPEAFF,TGTGCCAGTAGTACCCCCCGGACAGGGCCTGAAGCTTTCTTT
TRBJ2-7,TRBV28,NA,NA,CASSPRGVRYEQYF,TGTGCCAGCAGCCCCAGGGGAGTTCGCTACGAGCAGTACTTC
TRBJ2-1,TRBV4-1,NA,NA,CASMRVGERNEQFF,TGCGCCAGCATGAGGGTGGGGGAGAGGAATGAGCAGTTCTTC
TRBJ2-7,TRBV27,NA,NA,CASSSRGHEQYF,TGTGCCAGCAGTTCCAGGGGCCACGAGCAGTACTTC
TRBJ1-1,TRBV29-1,NA,NA,CSVVGYRDRNTEAFF,TGCAGCGTTGTAGGATACAGGGATAGAAACACTGAAGCTTTCTTT
TRBJ2-1,TRBV19,TRBD1,NA,CASSPRTGGNEQFF,TGTGCCAGTAGTCCAAGGACAGGGGGTAATGAGCAGTTCTTC
TRBJ2-3,TRBV11-2,NA,NA,CASSLDRGDTQYF,TGTGCCAGCAGCTTAGACCGAGGAGATACGCAGTATTTT
TRBJ2-5,TRBV2,NA,NA,CASRGLAETQYF,TGTGCCAGCCGGGGGCTCGCAGAGACCCAGTACTTC
TRBJ2-2,TRBV6-6,NA,once,CASSYGPLAGELFF,TGTGCCAGCAGTTACGGCCCGTTGGCCGGGGAGCTGTTTTTT
TRBJ2-7,TRBV29-1,NA,NA,CSAGGGLGYEQYF,TGCAGCGCAGGGGGGGGTCTAGGGTACGAGCAGTACTTC
TRBJ2-7,TRBV6-1,TRBD1,NA,CASSEMVGGQGREQYF,TGTGCCAGCAGTGAAATGGTTGGGGGACAGGGGCGCGAGCAGTACTTC
TRBJ2-7,TRBV4-2,NA,NA,CASSQDQRVIGSYEQYF,TGTGCCAGCAGCCAAGATCAAAGGGTGATTGGGTCCTACGAGCAGTACTTC
TRBJ2-6,TRBV6-1,NA,NA,CASSESSQLALSGANVLTF,TGTGCCAGCAGTGAATCTTCCCAATTGGCACTCTCTGGGGCCAACGTCCTGACTTTC
TRBJ1-4,TRBV27,NA,NA,CASSLEQGNEKLFF,TGTGCCAGCAGTTTGGAACAGGGAAATGAAAAACTGTTTTTT